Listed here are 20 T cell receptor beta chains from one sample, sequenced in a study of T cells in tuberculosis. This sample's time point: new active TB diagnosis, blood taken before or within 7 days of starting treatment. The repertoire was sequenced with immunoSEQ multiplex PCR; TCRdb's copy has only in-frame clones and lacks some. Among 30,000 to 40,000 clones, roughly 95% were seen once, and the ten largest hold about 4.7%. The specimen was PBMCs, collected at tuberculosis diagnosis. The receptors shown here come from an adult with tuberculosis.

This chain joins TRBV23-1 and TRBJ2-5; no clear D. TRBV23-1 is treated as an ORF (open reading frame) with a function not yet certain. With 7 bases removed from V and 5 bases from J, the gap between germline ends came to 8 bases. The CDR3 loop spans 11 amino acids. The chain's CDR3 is CASITFETQYF. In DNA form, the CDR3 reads TGCGCCAGCATTACATTTGAGACCCAGTACTTC.

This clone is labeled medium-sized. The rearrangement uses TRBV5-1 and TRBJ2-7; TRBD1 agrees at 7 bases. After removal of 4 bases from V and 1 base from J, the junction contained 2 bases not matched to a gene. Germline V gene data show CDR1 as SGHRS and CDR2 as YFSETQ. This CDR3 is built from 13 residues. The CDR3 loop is CASSQTGSYEQYF. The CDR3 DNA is TGCGCCAGCAGCCAGACAGGGTCCTACGAGCAGTACTTC.

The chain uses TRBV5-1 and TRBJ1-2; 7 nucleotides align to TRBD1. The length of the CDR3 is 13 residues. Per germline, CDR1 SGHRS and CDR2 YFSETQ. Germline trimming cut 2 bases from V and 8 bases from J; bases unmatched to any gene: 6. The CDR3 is CASSFTGDGGYTF. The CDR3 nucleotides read TGCGCCAGCAGCTTTACAGGGGATGGGGGCTACACCTTC.

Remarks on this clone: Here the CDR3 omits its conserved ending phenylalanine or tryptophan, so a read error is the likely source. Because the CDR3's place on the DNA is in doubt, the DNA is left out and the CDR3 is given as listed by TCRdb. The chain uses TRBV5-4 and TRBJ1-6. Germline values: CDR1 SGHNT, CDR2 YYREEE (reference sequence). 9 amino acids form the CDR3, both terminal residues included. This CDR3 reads CAIRGPGLS.

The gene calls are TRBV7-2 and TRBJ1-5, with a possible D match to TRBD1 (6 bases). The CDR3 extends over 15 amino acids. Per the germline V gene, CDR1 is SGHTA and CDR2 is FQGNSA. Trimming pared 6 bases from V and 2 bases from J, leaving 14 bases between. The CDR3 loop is CASRPGGQGNQPQHF. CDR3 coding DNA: TGTGCCAGCAGACCGGGGGGCCAGGGCAATCAGCCCCAGCATTTT.

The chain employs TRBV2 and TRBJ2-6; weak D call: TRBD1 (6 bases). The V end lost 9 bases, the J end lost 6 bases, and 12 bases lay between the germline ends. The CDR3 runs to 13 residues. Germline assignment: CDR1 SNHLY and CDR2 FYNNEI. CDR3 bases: TGTGCCAGTGAACAGGGAAAGGCCAACGTCCTGACTTTC. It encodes CASEQGKANVLTF.

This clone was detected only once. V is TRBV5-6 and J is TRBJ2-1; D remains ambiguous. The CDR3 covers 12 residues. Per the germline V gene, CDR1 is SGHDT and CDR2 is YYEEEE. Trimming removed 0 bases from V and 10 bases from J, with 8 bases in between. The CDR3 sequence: CASSLVHYEQFF. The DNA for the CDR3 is TGTGCCAGCAGCTTGGTACACTACGAGCAGTTCTTC.

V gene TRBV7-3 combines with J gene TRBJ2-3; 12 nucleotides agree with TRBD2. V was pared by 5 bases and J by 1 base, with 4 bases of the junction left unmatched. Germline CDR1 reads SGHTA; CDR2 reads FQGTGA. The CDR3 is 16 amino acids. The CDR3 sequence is CASSARLAGGTDTQYF. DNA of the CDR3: TGTGCCAGCAGCGCAAGACTAGCGGGGGGCACAGATACGCAGTATTTT.

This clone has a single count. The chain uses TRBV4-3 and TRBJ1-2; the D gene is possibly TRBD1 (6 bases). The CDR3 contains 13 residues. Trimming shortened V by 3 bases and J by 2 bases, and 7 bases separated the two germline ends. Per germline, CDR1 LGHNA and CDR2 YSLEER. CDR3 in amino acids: CASSQDRNYGYTF. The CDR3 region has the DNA TGCGCCAGCAGCCAGGACAGAAACTATGGCTACACCTTC.

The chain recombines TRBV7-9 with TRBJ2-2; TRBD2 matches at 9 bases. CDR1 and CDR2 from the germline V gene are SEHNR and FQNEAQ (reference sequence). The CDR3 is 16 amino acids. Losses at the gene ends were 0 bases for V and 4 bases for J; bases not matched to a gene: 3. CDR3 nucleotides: TGTGCCAGCAGCTTAGCGCGGCGGGGGGGCACCGGGGAGCTGTTTTTT. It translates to CASSLARRGGTGELFF. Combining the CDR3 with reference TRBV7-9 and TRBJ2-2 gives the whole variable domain DTGVSQNPRHKITKRGQNVTFRCDPISEHNRLYWYRQTLGQGPEFLTYFQNEAQLEKSRLLSDRFSAERPKGSFSTLEIQRTEQGDSAMYLCASSLARRGGTGELFFGEGSRLTVL.

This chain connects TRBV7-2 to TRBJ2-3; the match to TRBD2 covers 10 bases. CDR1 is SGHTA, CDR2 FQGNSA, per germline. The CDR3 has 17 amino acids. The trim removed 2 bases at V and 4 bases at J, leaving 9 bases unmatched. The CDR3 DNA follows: TGTGCCAGCAGCTTAATGCCTAGCGGGGGCGGCGCAGATACGCAGTATTTT. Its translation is CASSLMPSGGGADTQYF.

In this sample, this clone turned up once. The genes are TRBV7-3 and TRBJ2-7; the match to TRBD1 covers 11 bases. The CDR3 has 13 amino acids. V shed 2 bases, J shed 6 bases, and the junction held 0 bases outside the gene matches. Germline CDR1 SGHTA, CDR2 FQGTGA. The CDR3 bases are TGTGCCAGCAGCTTAGGGACAGGGGGCGAGCAGTACTTC. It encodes CASSLGTGGEQYF.

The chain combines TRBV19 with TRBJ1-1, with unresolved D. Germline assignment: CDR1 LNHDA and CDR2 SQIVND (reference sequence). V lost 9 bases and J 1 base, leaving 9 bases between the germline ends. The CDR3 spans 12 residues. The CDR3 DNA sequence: TGTGCCAGCCGTTTACAGAACACTGAAGCTTTCTTT. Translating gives CASRLQNTEAFF.

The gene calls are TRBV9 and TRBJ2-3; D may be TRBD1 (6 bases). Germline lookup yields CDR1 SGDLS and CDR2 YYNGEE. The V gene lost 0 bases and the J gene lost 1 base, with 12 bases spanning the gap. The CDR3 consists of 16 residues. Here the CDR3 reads CASSVGSAGGTDTQYF. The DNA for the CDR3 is TGTGCCAGCAGCGTAGGTTCGGCAGGGGGCACAGATACGCAGTATTTT.

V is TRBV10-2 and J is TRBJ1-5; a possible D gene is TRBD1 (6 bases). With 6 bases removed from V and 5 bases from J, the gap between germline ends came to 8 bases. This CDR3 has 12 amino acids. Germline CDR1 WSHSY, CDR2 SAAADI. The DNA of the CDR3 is TGCGCCAGCAGACAGGGCGATCAGCCCCAGCATTTT. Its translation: CASRQGDQPQHF.

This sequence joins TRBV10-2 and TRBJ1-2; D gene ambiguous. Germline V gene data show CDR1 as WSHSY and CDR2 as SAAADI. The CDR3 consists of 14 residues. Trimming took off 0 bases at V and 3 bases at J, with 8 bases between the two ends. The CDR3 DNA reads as TGCGCCAGCAGTGAGTCGACACCCTACTATGGCTACACCTTC. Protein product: CASSESTPYYGYTF.

CDR3 DNA: TGTGCCAGCAGTAAACAGGGAAGGACCACTGAAGCTTTCTTT. This codes for CASSKQGRTTEAFF. V and J are TRBV2 and TRBJ1-1, with D perhaps TRBD1 (6 bases). This CDR3 is 14 amino acids long. V was clipped by 5 bases and J by 4 bases, with 14 bases between them. CDR1 and CDR2 from the germline V gene are SNHLY and FYNNEI. The full variable domain, rest sourced from reference TRBV2 and TRBJ1-1, is EPEVTQTPSHQVTQMGQEVILRCVPISNHLYFYWYRQILGQKVEFLVSFYNNEISEKSEIFDDQFSVERPDGSNFTLKIRSTKLEDSAMYFCASSKQGRTTEAFFGQGTRLTVV.

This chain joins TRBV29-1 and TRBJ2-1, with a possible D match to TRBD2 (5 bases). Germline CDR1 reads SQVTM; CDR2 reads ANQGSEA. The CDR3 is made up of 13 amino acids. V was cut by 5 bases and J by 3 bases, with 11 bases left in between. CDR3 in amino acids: CSVRAGLYNEQFF. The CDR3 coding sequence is TGCAGCGTTAGGGCGGGCCTCTACAATGAGCAGTTCTTC.

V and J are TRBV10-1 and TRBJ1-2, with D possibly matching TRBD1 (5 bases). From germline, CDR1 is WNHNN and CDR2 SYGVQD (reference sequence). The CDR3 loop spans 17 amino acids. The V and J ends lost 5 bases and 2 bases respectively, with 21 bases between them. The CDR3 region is CASSPKTAQGRNYGYTF. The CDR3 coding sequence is TGCGCCAGCAGTCCCAAAACGGCGCAGGGCCGGAACTATGGCTACACCTTC.

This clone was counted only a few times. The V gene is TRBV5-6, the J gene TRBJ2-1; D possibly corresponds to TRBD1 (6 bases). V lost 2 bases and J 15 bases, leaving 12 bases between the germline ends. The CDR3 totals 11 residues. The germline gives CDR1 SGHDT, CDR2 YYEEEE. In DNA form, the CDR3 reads TGTGCCAGCAGCTTCGGGACAATTTGGTTCTTC. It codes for CASSFGTIWFF.